The text below deals with one T cell receptor (beta chain). The antigen remains unidentified. The sample belongs to a study of blood T cells in healthy people across ages. Study-wide findings and caveats: A strong correlation was seen between TCR beta diversity and naive T cell percentage. Reliance upon unsorted PBMCs precluded definitive naive versus antigen-experienced comparison.

Primed by a sample-barcoded 5' primer and a J-beta primer mix, a second PCR proceeded for 7 to 11 cycles. From the 5' RACE reads, TCRdb called clonotypes with MiXCR, one entry per CDR3 protein. The sample records fewer than 900,000 distinct CDR3 sequences, around 36% being singletons. This receptor was identified in a man between 18 and 35 years old in good health. Sequencing input: blood.

The CDR3 DNA reads TGCGCCAGCAGCTTCGGGCAGGGCCCCGGGGAGCTGTTTTTT. Its protein product is CASSFGQGPGELFF. V usage is TRBV5-1 and J usage is TRBJ2-2, with a possible D match to TRBD1 (5 bases). The CDR3 extends over 14 amino acids. Germline CDR1 SGHRS, CDR2 YFSETQ. Trimming left V 2 bases short and J 6 bases short, with 11 bases between.